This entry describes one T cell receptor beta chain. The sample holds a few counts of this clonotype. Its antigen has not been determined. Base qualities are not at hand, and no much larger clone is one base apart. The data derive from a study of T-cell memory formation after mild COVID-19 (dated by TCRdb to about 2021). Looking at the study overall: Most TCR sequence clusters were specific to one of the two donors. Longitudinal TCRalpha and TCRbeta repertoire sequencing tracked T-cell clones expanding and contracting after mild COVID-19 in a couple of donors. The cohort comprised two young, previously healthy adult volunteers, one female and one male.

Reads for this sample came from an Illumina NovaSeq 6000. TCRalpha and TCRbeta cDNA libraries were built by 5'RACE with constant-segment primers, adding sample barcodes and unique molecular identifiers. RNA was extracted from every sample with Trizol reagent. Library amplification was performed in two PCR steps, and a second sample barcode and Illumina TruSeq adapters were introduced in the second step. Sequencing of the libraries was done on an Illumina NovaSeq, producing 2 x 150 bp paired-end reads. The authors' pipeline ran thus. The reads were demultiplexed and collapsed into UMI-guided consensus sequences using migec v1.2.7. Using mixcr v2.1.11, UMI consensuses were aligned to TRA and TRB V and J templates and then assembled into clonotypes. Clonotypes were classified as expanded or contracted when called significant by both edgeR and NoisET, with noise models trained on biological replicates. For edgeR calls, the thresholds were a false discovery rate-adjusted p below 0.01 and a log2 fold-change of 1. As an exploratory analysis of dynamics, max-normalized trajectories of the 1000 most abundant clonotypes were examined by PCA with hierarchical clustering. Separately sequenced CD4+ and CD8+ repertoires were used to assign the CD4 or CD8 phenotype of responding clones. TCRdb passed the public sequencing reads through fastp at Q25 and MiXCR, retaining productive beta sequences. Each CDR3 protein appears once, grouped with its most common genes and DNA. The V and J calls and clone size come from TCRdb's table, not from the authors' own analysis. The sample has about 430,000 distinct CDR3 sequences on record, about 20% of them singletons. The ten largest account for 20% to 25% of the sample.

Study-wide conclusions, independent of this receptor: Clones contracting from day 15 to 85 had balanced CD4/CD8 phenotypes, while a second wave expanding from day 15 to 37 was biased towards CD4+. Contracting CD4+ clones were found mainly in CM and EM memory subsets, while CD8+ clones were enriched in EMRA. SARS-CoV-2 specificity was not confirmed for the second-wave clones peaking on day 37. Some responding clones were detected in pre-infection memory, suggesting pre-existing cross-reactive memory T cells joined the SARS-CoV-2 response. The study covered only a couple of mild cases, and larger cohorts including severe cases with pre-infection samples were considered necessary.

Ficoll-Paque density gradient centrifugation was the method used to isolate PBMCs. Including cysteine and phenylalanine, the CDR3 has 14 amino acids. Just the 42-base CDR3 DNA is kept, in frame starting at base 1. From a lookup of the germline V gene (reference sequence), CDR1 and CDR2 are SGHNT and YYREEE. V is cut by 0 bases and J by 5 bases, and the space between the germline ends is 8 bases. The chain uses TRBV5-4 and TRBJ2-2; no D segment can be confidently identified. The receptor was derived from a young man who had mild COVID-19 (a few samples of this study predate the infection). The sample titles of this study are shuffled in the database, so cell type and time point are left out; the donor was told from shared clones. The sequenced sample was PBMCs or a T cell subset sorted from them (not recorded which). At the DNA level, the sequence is TGTGCCAGCAGCTTGGAGTTGCAAACCGGGGAGCTGTTTTTT. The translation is CASSLELQTGELFF.